One sample yielded the 3 T cell receptor beta chains listed below, sequenced in a study of blood T cell repertoires in COVID-19 (dated by TCRdb to 2020 to 2022). The library was obtained by the immunoSEQ multiplex PCR assay. TCRdb stores this immuneACCESS table with in-frame sequences only. Part of the clones is absent; in the studies checked, under half of the shortfall reflects unresolved V genes, and no reason is known for the rest. The table for this sample lists about 350,000 clones; more than 75% of them were counted only once. Just under 3% of the sample comes from the top ten. The sequencing sample was made of PBMCs or T cells enriched from blood (not recorded which). These receptors originate from a woman in her 30s who had recovered from COVID-19.

The CDR3 DNA follows: TGTGCCAGCAGCCCGACTGATTACAATGAGCAGTTCTTC. This sequence encodes CASSPTDYNEQFF. The chain joins TRBV12-3 or TRBV12-4 to TRBJ2-1, with no clear D. Trimming shortened V by 6 bases and J by 4 bases, and 10 bases separated the two germline ends. The CDR3 contains 13 residues.

The chain combines TRBV11-2 with TRBJ2-2, with no clear D. Germline V lookup: CDR1 SGHAT, CDR2 FQNNGV. The V end was cut by 1 base, the J end by 0 bases, with 6 bases between. The CDR3 consists of 15 residues. DNA for the CDR3: TGTGCCAGCAGCTTAGTTTGGCCGAACACCGGGGAGCTGTTTTTT. Translation gives CASSLVWPNTGELFF. Full variable domain (outside the CDR3, taken from reference TRBV11-2 and TRBJ2-2): EAGVAQSPRYKIIEKRQSVAFWCNPISGHATLYWYQQILGQGPKLLIQFQNNGVVDDSQLPKDRFSAERLKGVDSTLKIQPAKLEDSAVYLCASSLVWPNTGELFFGEGSRLTVL.

V usage is TRBV5-1 and J usage is TRBJ2-6; perhaps TRBD1 as D (5 bases). The CDR3 has 16 residues. The V end lost 2 bases, the J end lost 0 bases, and 9 bases lay between the germline ends. Germline V gene lookup returns CDR1 SGHRS and CDR2 YFSETQ. Here the CDR3 reads CASSLARVSGANVLTF. CDR3 DNA sequence: TGCGCCAGCAGCTTAGCCAGGGTCTCTGGGGCCAACGTCCTGACTTTC.